The present T cell receptor beta chain was sequenced within a study of CDR3 diversity in severe acne (dated by TCRdb to between 2019 and 2020). Library preparation used PCR. Sequencing used an Illumina HiSeq 2000. TCRdb's own reprocessing of the public reads used fastp at Q25 and MiXCR and kept productive beta chains. One record per CDR3 amino acid sequence lists the most common genes and DNA. The sample table records more than 85,000 distinct CDR3 sequences; about half of these occur just once. The top ten constitute around 12% of the sample. Comments on this clonotype: Its antigen specificity is not known. Per-nucleotide qualities are absent, and no much larger clonotype sits a single base away.

The junction shows trimming of 5 bases on V and 12 bases on J, and the gene matches do not reach 21 bases of it. CDR1 and CDR2, per the germline V gene, are SGHTA and FQGNSA. The CDR3 has 16 amino acids, counting the end cysteine and phenylalanine. Only CDR3 DNA remains: 48 bases, in frame from the first base. Sequenced input: blood. The origin of this receptor is a male donor with acne. The chain employs TRBV7-2 and TRBJ2-5; 7 central bases correspond to TRBD2. The nucleotide sequence is TGTGCCAGCAGCGCACCCATGAGCGGGGCCTACGTAGGGGAGTACTTC. Its protein product is CASSAPMSGAYVGEYF.